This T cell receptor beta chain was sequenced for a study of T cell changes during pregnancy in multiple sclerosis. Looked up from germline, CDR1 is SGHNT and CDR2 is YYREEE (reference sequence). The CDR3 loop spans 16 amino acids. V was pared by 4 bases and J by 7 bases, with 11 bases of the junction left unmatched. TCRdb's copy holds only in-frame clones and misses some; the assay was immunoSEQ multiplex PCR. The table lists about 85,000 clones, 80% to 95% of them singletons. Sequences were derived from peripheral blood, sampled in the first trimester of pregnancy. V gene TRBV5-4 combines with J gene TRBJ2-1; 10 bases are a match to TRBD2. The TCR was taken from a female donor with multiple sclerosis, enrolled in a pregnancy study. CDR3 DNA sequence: TGTGCCAGCAGCGTGTTTAGCGGGAGGACGGGGAATGAGCAGTTCTTC. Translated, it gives CASSVFSGRTGNEQFF. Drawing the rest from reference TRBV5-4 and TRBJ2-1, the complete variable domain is ETGVTQSPTHLIKTRGQQVTLRCSSQSGHNTVSWYQQALGQGPQFIFQYYREEENGRGNFPPRFSGLQFPNYSSELNVNALELDDSALYLCASSVFSGRTGNEQFFGPGTRLTVL.